Shown below are 13 T cell receptor beta chains from a single sample sequenced in a study of regulatory T cells. Study results and caveats: In CD3G deficiency, regulatory T cells had lower Shannon diversity than autologous conventional CD4+ and control regulatory cells.

The PCR used 52 TRBV and 13 TRBJ primers. Here immunoSEQ multiplex PCR was the method, and the copy in TCRdb shows in-frame clones only, minus some. The repertoire has some 2,000 clones, roughly 90% of them found once; the top ten carry 3% to 3.5%. Their recognized antigens are unknown. The sequenced sample was CD4+ Tregs sorted from blood. The receptors shown here come from a child aged 10-17 years with CD3G deficiency.

J is TRBJ2-3 and V is TRBV6-1; D may be TRBD2 (6 bases). Germline CDR1 reads MNHNS; CDR2 reads SASEGT. CDR3 length equals 11 residues. V lost 7 bases, J lost 9 bases, and 11 bases lay in between. The CDR3: CASTETRTQYF. The CDR3 DNA sequence: TGTGCCAGCACTGAGACTAGAACGCAGTATTTT.

This clone was seen a few times. CDR3 nucleotide sequence: TGTGCCAGCAGTCATAGCGGGAAAACCTACGAGCAGTACTTC. Its protein product is CASSHSGKTYEQYF. The chain recombines TRBV28 with TRBJ2-7; TRBD2 aligns across 8 bases. CDR3 length equals 14 residues. Germline V gene data show CDR1 as MDHEN and CDR2 as SYDVKM. The trim removed 5 bases at V and 2 bases at J, leaving 5 bases unmatched.

The chain has TRBV6-1 and TRBJ2-4, with D unresolved. This CDR3 has 13 residues. The ends were cut back, 1 base at V and 7 bases at J, with 8 bases in the middle. Germline V gene data show CDR1 as MNHNS and CDR2 as SASEGT. CDR3 residues: CASSEGSLNIQYF. The DNA of the CDR3 is TGTGCCAGCAGTGAAGGCAGCCTGAACATTCAGTACTTC.

This clone was picked up one time. The J gene is TRBJ2-7, the V gene TRBV6-1, with D possibly called TRBD1 or TRBD2 (5 bases each). This CDR3 contains 14 residues. Germline V lookup: CDR1 MNHNS, CDR2 SASEGT. The V end lost 2 bases, the J end lost 6 bases, and 14 bases lay between the germline ends. CDR3 DNA: TGTGCCAGCAGTGAATTAAGGGGAGCGGCCGAGCAGTACTTC. It codes for CASSELRGAAEQYF.

The chain links TRBV5-1 to TRBJ2-7; 8 bases match TRBD1. CDR3 size: 19 residues. Germline V CDR1 and CDR2: SGHRS, YFSETQ. V gave up 0 bases and J gave up 3 bases; unmatched junction bases: 17. CDR3 sequence reads: CASSLASDGTGQGVYEQYF. The CDR3 bases are TGCGCCAGCAGCTTGGCCTCTGACGGGACAGGACAGGGTGTCTACGAGCAGTACTTC.

The chain uses TRBV6-6 and TRBJ2-2, with 10 bases identical to TRBD2. Germline CDR1 is MNHNY and CDR2 is SVGAGI (reference sequence). The CDR3 length is 14 residues. V lost 6 bases, J lost 5 bases, and 3 bases stayed unmatched. CDR3 DNA: TGTGCCAGCAGGGCTAGCGGGGGAACCGGGGAGCTGTTTTTT. It translates to CASRASGGTGELFF.

This rearrangement joins TRBV5-4 to TRBJ2-7; D might be TRBD1 (6 bases). The germline V gene encodes CDR1 SGHNT and CDR2 YYREEE (reference sequence). The V end was cut by 0 bases, the J end by 3 bases, with 16 bases between. This CDR3 has 16 residues. DNA of the CDR3: TGTGCCAGCAGCTTGGAGGTGCGCAGGGGCTACTACGAGCAGTACTTC. This translates into CASSLEVRRGYYEQYF.

The chain couples TRBV28 to TRBJ2-7, with 13 bases that match TRBD2. The CDR3 is 14 amino acids. From germline, CDR1 is MDHEN and CDR2 SYDVKM. The ends lost 6 bases at V and 5 bases at J; junction bases unmatched: 4. The CDR3 reads CASRPGLAGNEQYF. Here the CDR3 DNA reads TGTGCCAGCAGACCGGGACTAGCGGGAAACGAGCAGTACTTC.

For this clone: Germline and junction disagree at one end, which may indicate a read error. The V call is TRBV6-1, the J call TRBJ2-3; 7 nucleotides align to TRBD1. This CDR3 comprises 13 residues. In germline, CDR1 is MNHNS, CDR2 SASEGT. CDR3 region: CASSEGGRDRRGF. DNA for the CDR3: TGTGCCAGCAGTGAAGGTGGCCGGGACAGAAGGGGTTTT.

The CDR3 DNA is TGTGCCAGCAGGCAGTTGAGGACAGGGGGCGACGAGCAGTACTTC. Its translation is CASRQLRTGGDEQYF. The gene calls are TRBV6-1 and TRBJ2-7; 11 nucleotides line up with TRBD1. The CDR3 runs 15 residues. Losses at the gene ends were 6 bases for V and 5 bases for J; bases not matched to a gene: 9. The V gene's germline CDR1 is MNHNS and CDR2 SASEGT.

This clone was detected only once. At one end the junction does not follow the germline gene, possibly because of a read error. The gene calls are TRBV18 and TRBJ2-7, with D perhaps TRBD2 (6 bases). This CDR3 is 13 amino acids long. CDR1 and CDR2 (germline): KGHSH, LQKENI. CDR3 in amino acids: CASSPGGVAGPYF. The CDR3 bases are TGTGCCAGCTCACCAGGAGGGGTGGCAGGGCCTTATTTC.

Written as DNA, the CDR3 is TGTGCCATCAGTGAGATGGGCGGGCCCTCCTACAATGAGCAGTTCTTC. Its translation is CAISEMGGPSYNEQFF. The rearrangement uses TRBV10-3 and TRBJ2-1; possible D gene TRBD2, 5 bases. The CDR3 consists of 16 residues. Between the trimmed V and J ends, which lost 2 bases and 0 bases, there was a span of 11 bases. Germline V lookup: CDR1 ENHRY, CDR2 SYGVKD.

This clone was recorded once. The V call is TRBV6-1, the J call TRBJ2-7, with D possibly being TRBD1 (5 bases). This CDR3 contains 17 residues. Trimming left V 1 base short and J 5 bases short, with 21 bases between. CDR1 and CDR2 from the germline V gene are MNHNS and SASEGT. The CDR3 nucleotides are TGTGCCAGCAGTGAAGAGGCAACAGGTTTCCCCGTTCACGAGCAGTACTTC. This codes for CASSEEATGFPVHEQYF.